These 17 T cell receptor beta chains originate from one sample sequenced in a study of blood T cells in healthy people across ages. A sample-barcoded 5' primer and a J-beta primer mix were used in a second PCR of roughly 6 to 11 cycles. TCRdb processed the 5' RACE reads anew with MiXCR; each CDR3 protein has one entry. This table holds approximately 800,000 distinct CDR3 sequences, roughly 60% found once. Sample: blood. Receptors were obtained from a man aged 30 to 39 in good health.

V usage is TRBV20-1 and J usage is TRBJ2-1; 14 bases map to TRBD2. Germline trimming cut 5 bases from V and 6 bases from J; bases unmatched to any gene: 3. The CDR3 has 14 residues. Per the germline V gene, CDR1 is DFQATT and CDR2 is SNEGSKA (reference sequence). The CDR3 loop is CSAGTSGRINEQFF. In DNA form, the CDR3 reads TGCAGTGCTGGGACTAGCGGGAGAATCAATGAGCAGTTCTTC.

This clonotype appeared a few times. V usage is TRBV24-1 and J usage is TRBJ1-2; D unclear. The CDR3 runs 11 residues. The ends were cut back, 3 bases at V and 4 bases at J, with 2 bases in the middle. The germline V gene encodes CDR1 KGHDR and CDR2 SFDVKD. CDR3: CATSDLYGYTF. CDR3 bases: TGTGCCACCAGTGATCTCTATGGCTACACCTTC.

The chain carries TRBV7-8 and TRBJ2-1, with TRBD1 identical over 7 bases. The CDR3 contains 17 residues. The ends lost 1 base at V and 4 bases at J; junction bases unmatched: 10. CDR1 SGHVS and CDR2 FQNEAQ come from the germline V gene. CDR3 loop: CASSLVPRQGFYNEQFF. CDR3 nucleotide sequence: TGTGCCAGCAGCTTAGTCCCTCGACAGGGATTTTACAATGAGCAGTTCTTC.

The chain is built from TRBV20-1 and TRBJ2-6; D is uncertain. CDR3 length equals 15 residues. Germline-derived CDR1 and CDR2 are DFQATT and SNEGSKA (reference sequence). Trimming took off 4 bases at V and 2 bases at J, with 12 bases between the two ends. The CDR3: CSATQYGAGANVLTF. CDR3 DNA: TGCAGTGCTACTCAGTATGGTGCTGGGGCCAACGTCCTGACTTTC.

J is TRBJ2-1 and V is TRBV2; the match to TRBD1 covers 10 bases. Trimming cost V 6 bases and J 5 bases; bases outside gene matches: 7. Per the germline V gene, CDR1 is SNHLY and CDR2 is FYNNEI. The CDR3 totals 15 residues. CDR3 region: CASRAGQGTHNEQFF. The CDR3 DNA reads as TGTGCCAGCAGGGCGGGACAGGGGACCCACAATGAGCAGTTCTTC.

V gene TRBV4-2 combines with J gene TRBJ2-5, with TRBD1 identical over 7 bases. Judging by the DNA end, TRBJ2-7 fits better; the J call may be wrong. Germline CDR1 reads LGHNA; CDR2 reads YNFKEQ. CDR3 length: 14 amino acids. CDR3 sequence (DNA): TGTGCCAGCAGCCAAGGCCCCGACAGGGACGAGCAGTACTTC. Amino acid sequence: CASSQGPDRDEQYF.

The J gene is TRBJ1-4, the V gene TRBV24-1, with D possibly being TRBD1 (5 bases). V dropped 4 bases and J dropped 8 bases, with 13 bases sitting between them. Germline V gene lookup returns CDR1 KGHDR and CDR2 SFDVKD. CDR3 size: 14 residues. CDR3 DNA: TGTGCCACCAGTGAGCCGGGACCATGGGAAAAACTGTTTTTT. Protein: CATSEPGPWEKLFF.

This rearrangement joins TRBV6-6 to TRBJ1-5; tentative D call: TRBD1 (6 bases). The V gene lost 5 bases and the J gene lost 4 bases, with 12 bases spanning the gap. The CDR3 is 14 amino acids. CDR1 and CDR2 from the germline V gene are MNHNY and SVGAGI (reference sequence). Here the CDR3 reads CASSKGGLNQPQHF. CDR3 DNA: TGTGCCAGCAGTAAGGGGGGTTTGAATCAGCCCCAGCATTTT.

This clonotype was recorded once. CDR3 amino acids: CATSRDVPAGGSEQYF. The CDR3 DNA reads as TGTGCCACCAGCAGAGATGTTCCGGCAGGGGGAAGCGAGCAGTACTTC. The V and J genes are TRBV15 and TRBJ2-4; 7 bases line up with TRBD1. The J call may be in error: the DNA end matches TRBJ2-7 better. This CDR3 contains 16 residues. CDR1 is LNHNV and CDR2 is YYDKDF in the germline V gene (reference sequence).

CDR3 coding DNA: TGTGCCAGCAGTTTACCTCCGGGACAGGCTAACCCCGGGGAGCTGTTTTTT. It yields the protein CASSLPPGQANPGELFF. The chain is built from TRBV28 and TRBJ2-2; TRBD1 matches at 8 bases. The trim removed 2 bases at V and 6 bases at J, leaving 11 bases unmatched. Germline assignment: CDR1 MDHEN and CDR2 SYDVKM. The CDR3 runs to 17 residues.

This chain uses TRBV20-1 with TRBJ2-5, with 9 bases that match TRBD2. The V gene end was trimmed by 3 bases and the J gene end by 5 bases; junction bases not matched to a gene: 10. Germline CDR1 DFQATT, CDR2 SNEGSKA (reference sequence). The CDR3 is 15 amino acids. The CDR3 sequence: CSARRGGLGVETQYF. The CDR3 DNA is TGCAGTGCTAGGCGGGGGGGGCTAGGAGTGGAGACCCAGTACTTC.

This clonotype was detected only once. This chain connects TRBV9 to TRBJ2-6; 7 bases match TRBD1. The CDR3 is 16 amino acids. J was trimmed by 0 bases and V by 0 bases; bases with no gene match: 0. Looked up from germline, CDR1 is SGDLS and CDR2 is YYNGEE. The CDR3 coding sequence is TGTGCCAGCAGCGTAGGGGACAGCTCTGGGGCCAACGTCCTGACTTTC. Its translation: CASSVGDSSGANVLTF. Full variable domain (missing parts from reference TRBV9 and TRBJ2-6): DSGVTQTPKHLITATGQRVTLRCSPRSGDLSVYWYQQSLDQGLQFLIQYYNGEERAKGNILERFSAQQFPDLHSELNLSSLELGDSALYFCASSVGDSSGANVLTFGAGSRLTVL.

CDR3: CASSDPSGGQETQYF. For the CDR3, the DNA is TGCGCCAGCAGCGATCCTAGCGGGGGACAAGAGACCCAGTACTTC. The chain employs TRBV5-1 and TRBJ2-5, with TRBD2 matching over 10 bases. From germline, CDR1 is SGHRS and CDR2 YFSETQ. The CDR3 is 15 amino acids. Germline trimming cut 4 bases from V and 2 bases from J; bases unmatched to any gene: 5. The full variable domain, completed using reference TRBV5-1 and TRBJ2-5, is KAGVTQTPRYLIKTRGQQVTLSCSPISGHRSVSWYQQTPGQGLQFLFEYFSETQRNKGNFPGRFSGRQFSNSRSEMNVSTLELGDSALYLCASSDPSGGQETQYFGPGTRLLVL.

The rearrangement uses TRBV2 and TRBJ2-1; D perhaps matches TRBD2 (5 bases). The germline V and J ends were trimmed by 4 bases and 7 bases, with 11 bases remaining between them. Per the germline V gene, CDR1 is SNHLY and CDR2 is FYNNEI. The CDR3 loop spans 13 amino acids. Here the CDR3 reads CASSVLANNEQFF. The CDR3, as DNA: TGTGCCAGCAGTGTTCTAGCCAATAATGAGCAGTTCTTC.

The chain joins TRBV3-1 to TRBJ1-2, with D perhaps TRBD1 (5 bases). V lost 3 bases and J 3 bases, leaving 20 bases between the germline ends. The CDR3 length is 17 residues. Germline-derived CDR1 and CDR2 are LGHDT and YNNKEL (reference sequence). In DNA form, the CDR3 reads TGTGCCAGCAGCCAGTTAGTCCCGGGACGGGTTGACTATGGCTACACCTTC. It yields the protein CASSQLVPGRVDYGYTF. The variable domain in full, completed from reference TRBV3-1 and TRBJ1-2, reads DTAVSQTPKYLVTQMGNDKSIKCEQNLGHDTMYWYKQDSKKFLKIMFSYNNKELIINETVPNRFSPKSPDKAHLNLHINSLELGDSAVYFCASSQLVPGRVDYGYTFGSGTRLTVV.

This clonotype appeared a few times. This rearrangement joins TRBV11-1 to TRBJ2-5, with a weak D call TRBD2 (6 bases). Trimming took off 5 bases at V and 0 bases at J, with 19 bases between the two ends. This CDR3 comprises 17 residues. Per the germline V gene, CDR1 is SGHAT and CDR2 is FQDESV (reference sequence). The CDR3: CASSPGAGTRYQETQYF. The CDR3 DNA is TGTGCCAGCAGCCCGGGTGCGGGGACCCGGTACCAAGAGACCCAGTACTTC.

The V gene is TRBV12-3 or TRBV12-4, the J gene TRBJ2-1; TRBD1 or TRBD2 may be the D gene (6 bases each). This CDR3 comprises 13 residues. Trimming cost V 7 bases and J 3 bases, with 10 bases left between them. The DNA for the CDR3 is TGTGCCAGCAACGGGGGCCACTACAATGAGCAGTTCTTC. It is translated as CASNGGHYNEQFF.